This T cell receptor (beta chain) comes out of a study of shared clonotypes between healthy human individuals. Method: immunoSEQ multiplex PCR; TCRdb's copy keeps in-frame clones and lacks some. Of some 2,400,000 clones listed, about 94% were seen once; the top ten hold around 0.13%. Into CD45RA+ naive and CD45RA-negative memory subsets, the CD4+ cells were split. Per germline, CDR1 SGDLS and CDR2 YYNGEE. Trimming at V came to 4 bases and at J to 1 base, leaving 9 bases not matched to a gene. The CDR3 consists of 16 residues. Specimen: naive CD4+ T cells sorted from blood. Indicated subset: CD45RA+ positively selected. J is TRBJ2-5 and V is TRBV9, with 8 bases identical to TRBD2. This sequence was found in a man between 18 and 29 years old in good health. The CDR3 reads CASSQALAGIQETQYF. The CDR3, as DNA: TGTGCCAGCAGCCAAGCCCTAGCGGGTATCCAAGAGACCCAGTACTTC.